This T cell receptor beta chain derives from a study of blood T cell repertoires in COVID-19. Study information: The samples span acute and convalescent COVID-19 from the United States, Italy and Spain. Sources were T cells, B-cell-depleted T cells, or PBMCs; the material itself was cDNA or gDNA.

The CDR3 contains 13 residues. V shed 2 bases and J shed 4 bases, with 7 bases lying between them. The germline CDR1 and CDR2 sequences are KGHSH and LQKENI. Authors' processing steps: The assay estimated nucleated cells by amplifying reference gene primers. TCRdb keeps only in-frame clones here, not all; method: immunoSEQ multiplex PCR. V, J and clone size derive from that table, while D and trimming were established from the DNA sequence. Altogether 300,000 or so clones are present, over 75% being singletons, with the ten largest covering about 8%. This sequence originates from a woman between 50 and 59 years old who had recovered from COVID-19. The V gene is TRBV18, the J gene TRBJ2-3; D unclear. The sequenced material came from peripheral blood. The CDR3 nucleotides read TGTGCCAGCTCACCAGGTCAGGCAGATACGCAGTATTTT. It is translated as CASSPGQADTQYF.